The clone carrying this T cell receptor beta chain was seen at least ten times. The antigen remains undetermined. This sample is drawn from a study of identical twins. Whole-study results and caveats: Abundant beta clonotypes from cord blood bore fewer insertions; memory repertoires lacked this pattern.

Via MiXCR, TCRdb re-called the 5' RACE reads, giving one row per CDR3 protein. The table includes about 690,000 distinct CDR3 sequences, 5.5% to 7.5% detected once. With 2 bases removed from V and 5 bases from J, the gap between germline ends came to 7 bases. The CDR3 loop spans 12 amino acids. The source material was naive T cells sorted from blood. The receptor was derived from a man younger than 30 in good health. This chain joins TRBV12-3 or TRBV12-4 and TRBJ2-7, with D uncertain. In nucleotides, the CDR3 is TGTGCCAGCAGTTTAATCGCTGACGAGCAGTACTTC. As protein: CASSLIADEQYF.